This TCR beta chain was profiled in a study of shared clonotypes between healthy human individuals. Overall study: Aged between 18 and 49, the donors were two women and three men. Whole-study results and caveats: In a handful of donors, around 4.8% of naive CD4 clonotypes appeared in common. Richness estimates generally favored naive over memory subsets.

Assay: immunoSEQ multiplex PCR; the TCRdb copy retains only in-frame clones and omits some. The sample has over a million clones; 96% are singletons. A CD45RA+ naive subset and a CD45RA-negative memory subset were split from CD4+ cells. On this clone: The antigen remains unidentified.

The germline gives CDR1 SGHDN, CDR2 FVKESK. The CDR3 is 16 amino acids. V was trimmed by 5 bases and J by 5 bases, leaving 21 bases between them. Sample: naive CD4+ T cells sorted from blood. Subset here: CD45RA+ positively selected. The sequence was collected from a man aged 25 to 45 in good health. V and J are TRBV14 and TRBJ2-5, with D perhaps TRBD1 (5 bases). CDR3 in amino acids: CASSSPGLEAIETQYF. The CDR3 coding sequence is TGTGCCAGCAGCTCACCAGGGCTAGAGGCGATTGAGACCCAGTACTTC. Full variable domain (remainder filled in from reference TRBV14 and TRBJ2-5): EAGVTQFPSHSVIEKGQTVTLRCDPISGHDNLYWYRRVMGKEIKFLLHFVKESKQDESGMPNNRFLAERTGGTYSTLKVQPAELEDSGVYFCASSSPGLEAIETQYFGPGTRLLVL.